The 25 T cell receptor beta chains presented below share a single source sample, sequenced in a study of human T cells and chemical hapten exposure. Time point reported: patch test 2, 6 weeks after DPC sensitization. Treatment noted: therapeutic diphenylcyclopropenone sensitization with weekly scalp DPC. Each CDR3 protein gets one entry after TCRdb re-called the RACE reads with MiXCR. The data contain about 110,000 distinct CDR3 sequences, less than 10% of them singletons. The sample was whole blood, taken in connection with sensitization to the hapten diphenylcyclopropenone (DPC). These receptors were collected from a woman aged 40 to 50 with alopecia areata. Some clones in this sample may be carry-over from other donors' samples.

At least ten counts were recorded for this clonotype. V is TRBV12-3 or TRBV12-4 and J is TRBJ1-4, with D unclear. Trimming left V 8 bases short and J 3 bases short, with 13 bases between. The CDR3 loop spans 14 amino acids. The CDR3 nucleotides read TGTGCCAGCTCCCCTTTGATGGCTAATGAAAAACTGTTTTTT. Encoded protein: CASSPLMANEKLFF.

The chain joins TRBV5-1 to TRBJ1-2; TRBD1 matches at 9 bases. Trimming took 3 bases from V and 3 from J; bases not matched to a gene: 6. Germline-derived CDR1 and CDR2 are SGHRS and YFSETQ. The CDR3 length is 15 residues. The CDR3 reads CASSSGQGFDYGYTF. The CDR3, as DNA: TGCGCCAGCAGCTCCGGACAGGGGTTTGACTATGGCTACACCTTC.

Ten or more counts support this clonotype. This rearrangement joins TRBV12-3 or TRBV12-4 to TRBJ1-1; no clear D. Trimming removed 4 bases from V and 1 base from J, with 10 bases in between. The CDR3 is made up of 14 amino acids. The CDR3 loop reads CASSSSPRNTEAFF. The CDR3 nucleotides read TGTGCCAGCAGTTCTTCCCCGAGGAACACTGAAGCTTTCTTT.

This clonotype was seen at least ten times. The rearrangement uses TRBV7-6 and TRBJ1-1, with a tentative D call TRBD1 (5 bases). CDR3 size: 13 residues. The V end lost 4 bases, the J end lost 5 bases, and 11 bases lay between the germline ends. The germline gives CDR1 SGHVS, CDR2 FNYEAQ. The CDR3 nucleotides are TGTGCCAGCAGCTATAGGGGTCGGACTGAAGCTTTCTTT. Its translation: CASSYRGRTEAFF.

The chain carries TRBV5-1 and TRBJ2-1; 12 bases match TRBD1. V shed 4 bases, J shed 8 bases, and the junction held 7 bases outside the gene matches. The CDR3 is made up of 15 amino acids. Looked up from germline, CDR1 is SGHRS and CDR2 is YFSETQ. CDR3 DNA: TGCGCCAGCAGCGCCGGGACAGGGGGCTTGTATGAGCAGTTCTTC. Its translation: CASSAGTGGLYEQFF.

The chain uses TRBV10-3 and TRBJ2-7; no clear D gene. Germline V gene sequence: CDR1 ENHRY, CDR2 SYGVKD. CDR3 length: 12 residues. V lost 2 bases and J lost 7, with 9 bases in between. This CDR3 reads CAISEPGREQYF. The CDR3 DNA reads TGTGCCATCAGTGAGCCCGGGCGGGAGCAGTACTTC.

Many counts were recorded for this clonotype. The chain is built from TRBV12-3 or TRBV12-4 and TRBJ1-1; a weak D match, TRBD1 (6 bases). Trimming pared 5 bases from V and 7 bases from J, leaving 14 bases between. The CDR3 has 13 residues. CDR3 sequence reads: CASSKQGTREAFF. CDR3 coding DNA: TGTGCCAGCAGTAAACAGGGTACCCGTGAAGCTTTCTTT.

The chain carries TRBV20-1 and TRBJ1-6, with D perhaps TRBD1 (5 bases). Trimming took 6 bases from V and 5 from J, leaving 17 bases between them. The CDR3 spans 15 residues. Germline assignment: CDR1 DFQATT and CDR2 SNEGSKA (reference sequence). The CDR3 is CSARSIETDNSPLHF. DNA of the CDR3: TGCAGTGCCAGAAGTATCGAGACAGATAATTCACCCCTCCACTTT.

In its sample, this clonotype was seen a few times. The rearrangement uses TRBV6-6 and TRBJ1-1; a weak D match, TRBD1 (6 bases). Trimming took off 6 bases at V and 5 bases at J, with 13 bases between the two ends. The CDR3 covers 13 residues. The germline V gene has CDR1 MNHNY and CDR2 SVGAGI (reference sequence). CDR3 nucleotide sequence: TGTGCCAGCAGCATAACAGGGAGTACTGAAGCTTTCTTT. This codes for CASSITGSTEAFF.

At least ten counts were recorded for this clonotype. J is TRBJ1-5 and V is TRBV20-1; TRBD1 matches at 7 bases. CDR1 is DFQATT and CDR2 is SNEGSKA in the germline V gene (reference sequence). J gave up 0 bases and V 0 bases, and 14 bases lay outside the gene matches. The CDR3 covers 19 residues. Here the CDR3 reads CSARDPQGRRDHSNQPQHF. CDR3 sequence (DNA): TGCAGTGCTAGAGATCCACAGGGGAGGCGGGACCATAGCAATCAGCCCCAGCATTTT.

This clonotype was observed many times. V is TRBV7-6 and J is TRBJ1-1, with TRBD1 identical over 7 bases. Germline V gene lookup returns CDR1 SGHVS and CDR2 FNYEAQ. V shed 4 bases and J 5 bases; nucleotides not matched to a gene: 7. The CDR3 is 14 residues long. As DNA, the CDR3 is TGTGCCAGCAGCTCCCGGGACAGAGGGACTGAAGCTTTCTTT. Its translation: CASSSRDRGTEAFF.

In this sample, this clonotype turned up a few times. The chain joins TRBV4-1 to TRBJ2-7; D is perhaps TRBD1 (6 bases). CDR3 length: 13 residues. V was shortened by 6 bases and J by 0 bases, with 9 bases between the two germline ends. Looked up from germline, CDR1 is MGHRA and CDR2 is YSYEKL. The CDR3 sequence: CASRGGSSYEQYF. Written as DNA, the CDR3 is TGCGCCAGCAGAGGGGGAAGCTCCTACGAGCAGTACTTC.

This clonotype was detected a few times. The chain uses TRBV7-8 and TRBJ1-2; D is possibly TRBD1 (6 bases). Per the germline V gene, CDR1 is SGHVS and CDR2 is FQNEAQ. Trimming took 2 bases from V and 4 from J, leaving 29 bases between them. The CDR3 runs 20 residues. CDR3 DNA: TGTGCCAGCAGCTTATCGGTTGCAGGGGTCCGGCAACACTCCCTCTATGGCTACACCTTC. Its protein is CASSLSVAGVRQHSLYGYTF.

This clonotype was recorded a few times. The gene calls are TRBV20-1 and TRBJ1-2; D is ambiguous. This CDR3 is built from 13 residues. Looked up from germline, CDR1 is DFQATT and CDR2 is SNEGSKA (reference sequence). Between the trimmed V and J ends, which lost 0 bases and 7 bases, there was a span of 12 bases. CDR3 sequence reads: CSAREAADIGYTF. The CDR3 nucleotides are TGCAGTGCTAGAGAGGCGGCAGATATTGGCTACACCTTC.

A few counts support this clonotype. V usage is TRBV4-2 and J usage is TRBJ1-2; the D gene is possibly TRBD1 (5 bases). CDR3 length equals 14 residues. V lost 1 base and J lost 7, with 13 bases in between. Germline assignment: CDR1 LGHNA and CDR2 YNFKEQ. CDR3 nucleotides: TGTGCCAGCAGCCAAGGGGAGAGGGACCTTGGCTACACCTTC. Translation gives CASSQGERDLGYTF.

This clonotype was seen repeatedly, ten times or more. This rearrangement joins TRBV18 to TRBJ1-1; the match to TRBD1 covers 7 bases. CDR3 length equals 13 residues. Germline V gene lookup returns CDR1 KGHSH and CDR2 LQKENI. V was clipped by 5 bases and J by 7 bases; unmatched bases: 7. CDR3 sequence reads: CASSKDRMIEAFF. In DNA form, the CDR3 reads TGTGCCAGCTCAAAGGACAGGATGATTGAAGCTTTCTTT.

This clonotype appeared many times. The J gene is TRBJ1-1, the V gene TRBV7-8; the D is unclear. CDR3 size: 17 residues. V lost 7 bases to trimming and J lost 0 bases, with 21 bases between them. The germline gives CDR1 SGHVS, CDR2 FQNEAQ. The CDR3 protein is CASTTRFLGVMNTEAFF. CDR3 DNA sequence: TGTGCCAGCACCACTCGTTTCCTGGGAGTCATGAACACTGAAGCTTTCTTT.

This chain uses TRBV5-4 with TRBJ2-1; TRBD1 or TRBD2 may be the D gene (5 bases each). V was clipped by 4 bases and J by 10 bases, with 18 bases between them. CDR3 length: 14 amino acids. The germline CDR1 and CDR2 sequences are SGHNT and YYREEE (reference sequence). The chain's CDR3 is CASSPDNARREQFF. CDR3 nucleotides: TGTGCCAGCAGCCCGGACAACGCGAGGAGGGAGCAGTTCTTC.

The genes are TRBV27 and TRBJ2-7; TRBD2 might be the D (6 bases). The CDR3 spans 14 residues. V was shortened by 4 bases and J by 4 bases, with 14 bases between the two germline ends. Germline-derived CDR1 and CDR2 are MNHEY and SMNVEV (reference sequence). The CDR3 nucleotides read TGTGCCAGCAGTTGGGGGATGGAGGGATACGAGCAGTACTTC. The encoded protein is CASSWGMEGYEQYF.

This clonotype turned up a few times. V gene TRBV12-3 or TRBV12-4 combines with J gene TRBJ2-3; D might be TRBD1 (6 bases). The V gene lost 6 bases and the J gene lost 4 bases, with 11 bases spanning the gap. The CDR3 sequence is 13 residues long. DNA for the CDR3: TGTGCCAGCAGCACCTCAGGGGCAGATACGCAGTATTTT. Translating it yields CASSTSGADTQYF.

This clonotype was recorded many times. The chain is built from TRBV5-4 and TRBJ2-1; D is uncertain. Trimming removed 3 bases at V and 0 bases at J, with 10 bases between. CDR3 length: 15 amino acids. Germline V gene sequence: CDR1 SGHNT, CDR2 YYREEE (reference sequence). The CDR3 sequence: CASSSDLLSYNEQFF. As DNA, the CDR3 is TGTGCCAGCAGCTCAGACCTTCTCTCCTACAATGAGCAGTTCTTC. Full variable domain (missing parts from reference TRBV5-4 and TRBJ2-1): ETGVTQSPTHLIKTRGQQVTLRCSSQSGHNTVSWYQQALGQGPQFIFQYYREEENGRGNFPPRFSGLQFPNYSSELNVNALELDDSALYLCASSSDLLSYNEQFFGPGTRLTVL.

This clonotype was counted ten times or more. The rearrangement uses TRBV29-1 and TRBJ2-1, with no clear D. This CDR3 has 13 amino acids. Trimming took off 2 bases at V and 7 bases at J, with 12 bases between the two ends. Looked up from germline, CDR1 is SQVTM and CDR2 is ANQGSEA. CDR3 sequence (DNA): TGCAGCGTTGAAAATGAGGTGGGAAATGAGCAGTTCTTC. Protein: CSVENEVGNEQFF.

The chain uses TRBV5-1 and TRBJ1-2; weak D call: TRBD1 (6 bases). Germline-derived CDR1 and CDR2 are SGHRS and YFSETQ. Deletions cut 4 bases from V and 8 bases from J, with 15 bases between. The CDR3 has 13 residues. Here the CDR3 DNA reads TGCGCCAGCAGCCCCGGACAGATAATCGGCTACACCTTC. As protein: CASSPGQIIGYTF.

The rearrangement joins TRBV6-1 to TRBJ2-2; no reliable D call. The germline V gene encodes CDR1 MNHNS and CDR2 SASEGT. The CDR3 totals 13 residues. Trimming took off 8 bases at V and 4 bases at J, with 11 bases between the two ends. DNA for the CDR3: TGTGCCAGCCTACCCAGATTCACCGGGGAGCTGTTTTTT. Translated, it gives CASLPRFTGELFF.

This clonotype was counted a few times. The J gene is TRBJ1-1, the V gene TRBV27; D gene unclear. V was cut by 5 bases and J by 0 bases, with 7 bases left in between. This CDR3 has 13 residues. The germline gives CDR1 MNHEY, CDR2 SMNVEV (reference sequence). The CDR3: CASSPLVNTEAFF. In DNA form, the CDR3 reads TGTGCCAGCAGTCCTTTAGTGAACACTGAAGCTTTCTTT.